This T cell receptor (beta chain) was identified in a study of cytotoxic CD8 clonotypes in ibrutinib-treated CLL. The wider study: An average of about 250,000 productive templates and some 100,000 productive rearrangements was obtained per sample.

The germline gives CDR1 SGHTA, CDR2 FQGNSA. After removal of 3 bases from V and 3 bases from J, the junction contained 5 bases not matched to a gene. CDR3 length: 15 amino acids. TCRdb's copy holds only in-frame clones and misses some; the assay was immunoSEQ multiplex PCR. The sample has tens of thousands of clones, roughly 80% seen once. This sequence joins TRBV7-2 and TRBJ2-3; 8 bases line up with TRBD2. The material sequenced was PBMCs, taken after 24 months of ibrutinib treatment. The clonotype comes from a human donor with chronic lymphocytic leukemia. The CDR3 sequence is CASSFRAGETDTQYF. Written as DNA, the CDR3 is TGTGCCAGCAGCTTTCGAGCGGGAGAAACAGATACGCAGTATTTT.